This T cell receptor (beta chain) emerged from a study of radiotherapy plus CTLA-4 blockade in lung cancer. Study-level results: TCR clones from tumors expanded in blood after radiotherapy plus ipilimumab.

In the case of this clone: The target antigen is unknown.

V shed 6 bases and J 3 bases; nucleotides not matched to a gene: 8. Germline-derived CDR1 and CDR2 are MNHEY and SVGAGI. This CDR3 contains 15 residues. Only in-frame clones appear in the TCRdb table, and some are missing; sequencing was by immunoSEQ multiplex PCR. The table records almost 55,000 clones, under 85% of them present only once. The V and J genes are TRBV6-5 and TRBJ2-1; the match to TRBD1 covers 7 bases. The sequence was collected from a human donor with non-small cell lung cancer who had a partial response to radiotherapy plus ipilimumab. The sequencing used peripheral blood, collected from a patient treated with radiotherapy plus ipilimumab. The CDR3 spells CASSDRQGIYNEQFF. The CDR3 DNA follows: TGTGCCAGCAGCGACCGACAGGGCATCTACAATGAGCAGTTCTTC.